The rows below give T cell receptor beta chains drawn from one sample of a study of blood T cells in healthy people across ages. MiXCR, run by TCRdb on the 5' RACE reads, gives a single entry per CDR3 protein. Of around 1,700,000 distinct CDR3 sequences listed, approximately 30% are singletons. Sequenced input: blood. The receptors stem from a woman aged 30 to 39 in good health. CDR3s include the opening cysteine and the closing phenylalanine or tryptophan. A D gene is named only where the DNA matches it firmly. Clone size, where shown, is once, few, many, or a class for clones that have expanded.

TRBJ2-7	TRBV30	few	-	TGTGCCTGGAGTGTACAGAGGGCCCACGAGCAGTACTTC	CAWSVQRAHEQYF
TRBJ2-5	TRBV5-6	few	TRBD1	TGTGCCAGCAGCGCATCCGGGACAGGGGGCGAGACCCAGTACTTC	CASSASGTGGETQYF
TRBJ2-7	TRBV27	many	TRBD2	TGTGCCAGCAGTCCGACCCAACTAGCGGGAGATCACGAGCAGTACTTC	CASSPTQLAGDHEQYF
TRBJ2-3	TRBV20-1	few	-	TGCAGTGCAAGCGGGCGTAGCACAGATACGCAGTATTTT	CSASGRSTDTQYF
TRBJ2-5	TRBV20-1	many	TRBD2	TGCAGTGCTAGGAGCGGGGGAAGAGAGACCCAGTACTTC	CSARSGGRETQYF
TRBJ1-2	TRBV7-6	many	-	TGTGCCAGCAGCCCTAACCCCGTATATTCTAACTATGGCTACACCTTC	CASSPNPVYSNYGYTF
TRBJ1-5	TRBV28	many	-	TGTGCCAGCAGCTTGCAGATAAATCAGCCCCAGCATTTT	CASSLQINQPQHF
TRBJ1-4	TRBV2	few	-	TGTGCCAGCAACCCCGGGTACGATGAAAAACTGTTTTTT	CASNPGYDEKLFF
TRBJ2-7	TRBV25-1	-	-	TGTGCCGGCTCCCGGACGGCTCACTACGAGCAGTACTTC	CAGSRTAHYEQYF
TRBJ2-7	TRBV3-1	-	-	TGTGCCAGCAGCCAAGATACGGAGGGGGACTACGAGCGGTACTTC	CASSQDTEGDYERYF
TRBJ1-5	TRBV5-5	many	-	TGTGCCAGCAGCTTCCAGGCGGATCAGCCCCAGCATTTT	CASSFQADQPQHF
TRBJ2-5	TRBV20-1	-	-	TGCAGTGCTAGGCCCCGGGGGCTTTCAGGGCAGTACTTC	CSARPRGLSGQYF
TRBJ2-7	TRBV12-3/TRBV12-4	few	TRBD1	TGCGCCAGCAGTTTAGATCCGGGACAGGGGATCTCCTACGAGCAGTACTTC	CASSLDPGQGISYEQYF
TRBJ1-4	TRBV6-1	-	TRBD1	TGTGCCAGCAGGACCCCAGGGGGTGAAAGAAAACTGTTTTTT	CASRTPGGERKLFF
TRBJ1-5	TRBV28	-	-	TGTGCCAGCAAACTGGGACTTCAATCGCAGCCCCAGCATTTT	CASKLGLQSQPQHF
TRBJ2-5	TRBV7-2	-	TRBD1	TGTGCCAGCAGCCCAGGACAGGGTTGGTGGTTAGAGACCCAGTACTTC	CASSPGQGWWLETQYF
TRBJ2-1	TRBV27	many	-	TGTGCCAGCAGTTTCGACGGGGACGGAGGGAGTGAGCAGTTCTTC	CASSFDGDGGSEQFF
TRBJ2-5	TRBV5-1	-	TRBD2	TGCGCCGGCAGCCCGGGAGGGACAAACCAAGAGACCCAGTACTTC	CAGSPGGTNQETQYF
TRBJ2-5	TRBV4-3	few	TRBD2	TGCGCCAGCAGCCCGACGCTAGCGGCGCAAGAGACCCAGTACTTC	CASSPTLAAQETQYF
TRBJ1-5	TRBV30	-	-	TGTGCCTGGAAGATGGGGGCCGGCCAGCCCCAGCATTTT	CAWKMGAGQPQHF
TRBJ2-1	TRBV2	few	-	TGTGCCAGCAGCCGTACGCGACTCCCAGGCAATGAGCAGTTCTTC	CASSRTRLPGNEQFF
TRBJ2-7	TRBV7-9	-	TRBD2	TGTGCCAGCAGCTTCCCAACTAGCGGGAGTGCAAAGCAGTACTTC	CASSFPTSGSAKQYF
TRBJ2-1	TRBV24-1	-	TRBD2	TGTGCCACCAGTGATCTGATCCTATTAGCGGGGGAAGGTGACAATGAGCAGTTCTTC	CATSDLILLAGEGDNEQFF
TRBJ2-5	TRBV4-3	-	-	TGCGCCAGCAGCCAAGATTTGGGGTCGGGGAATGAGCAGTACTTC	CASSQDLGSGNEQYF
TRBJ2-7	TRBV2	few	TRBD1	TGTGCCAGCAGTACCCTGGGACAGGGGGCGCGCGAGCAGTACTTC	CASSTLGQGAREQYF
TRBJ2-7	TRBV12-3/TRBV12-4	many	-	TGTGCCAGCAGCAGTTCGGCGGCGAGCTCCTACGAGCAGTACTTC	CASSSSAASSYEQYF
TRBJ1-1	TRBV5-1	few	-	TGCGCCAGCAGCTCCTATGGGGGGAACACTGAAGCTTTCTTT	CASSSYGGNTEAFF
TRBJ2-1	TRBV12-3/TRBV12-4	few	TRBD2	TGTGCCAGCAGTTTACTAGCGGGGGGGCGTGAGACCCAGTTCTTC	CASSLLAGGRETQFF